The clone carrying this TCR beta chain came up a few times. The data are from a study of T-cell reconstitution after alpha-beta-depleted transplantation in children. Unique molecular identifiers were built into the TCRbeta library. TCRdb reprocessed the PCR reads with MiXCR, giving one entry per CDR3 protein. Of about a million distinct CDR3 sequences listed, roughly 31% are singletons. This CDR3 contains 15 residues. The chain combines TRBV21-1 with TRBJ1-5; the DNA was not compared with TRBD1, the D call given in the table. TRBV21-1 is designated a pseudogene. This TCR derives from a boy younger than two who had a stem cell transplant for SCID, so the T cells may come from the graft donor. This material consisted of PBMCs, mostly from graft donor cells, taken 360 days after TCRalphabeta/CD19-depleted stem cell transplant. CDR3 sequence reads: CASSMSRYSNQPQHF. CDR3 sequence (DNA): TGTGCCAGCAGCATGTCCCGGTATAGCAATCAGCCCCAGCATTTT.